One and the same sample provided the 27 T cell receptor beta chains below, sequenced in a study of blood T cell repertoires in COVID-19. Generated by immunoSEQ multiplex PCR, the TCRdb table keeps only in-frame clones and is missing some. The table has under 200,000 clones, around 72% seen once. What was sequenced was peripheral blood. Receptors were obtained from a woman older than 75 with acute or convalescent COVID-19.

The CDR3 loop reads CASSATAGGQISYNEQFF. CDR3 coding DNA: TGTGCCAGCAGTGCTACGGCGGGAGGACAGATCTCCTACAATGAGCAGTTCTTC. The chain joins TRBV6-1 to TRBJ2-1, with 8 bases aligning to TRBD2. Germline V gene data show CDR1 as MNHNS and CDR2 as SASEGT. The CDR3 contains 18 residues. Trimming at V came to 4 bases and at J to 0 bases, leaving 11 bases not matched to a gene.

In its sample, this clone was seen once. The CDR3 spells CASSPDRGTTDTQYF. As DNA, the CDR3 is TGCGCCAGCAGCCCCGACAGGGGAACCACAGATACGCAGTATTTT. This chain connects TRBV5-1 to TRBJ2-3; 8 positions agree with TRBD1. Germline CDR1 is SGHRS and CDR2 is YFSETQ. The CDR3 runs to 15 residues. Germline trimming cut 4 bases from V and 2 bases from J; bases unmatched to any gene: 6.

V gene TRBV6-5 combines with J gene TRBJ2-2, with 7 bases fitting TRBD1. The CDR3 has 15 amino acids. The germline V gene encodes CDR1 MNHEY and CDR2 SVGAGI. Trimming at V came to 8 bases and at J to 9 bases, leaving 15 bases not matched to a gene. CDR3: CASRPTGSLIRELFF. CDR3 DNA: TGTGCCAGCCGACCGACAGGGTCGCTGATACGGGAGCTGTTTTTT.

This clone was seen only a few times. The chain uses TRBV6-2 or TRBV6-3 and TRBJ1-4; 9 bases line up with TRBD1. V lost 5 bases to trimming and J lost 8 bases; unmatched junction nucleotides: 9. Germline CDR1 reads MNHEY; CDR2 reads SVGEGT. This CDR3 has 15 residues. This chain's CDR3 is CASSTRDRDGEKLFF. CDR3 coding DNA: TGTGCCAGCAGTACCCGGGACAGGGATGGAGAAAAACTGTTTTTT.

This chain links TRBV19 with TRBJ2-2; D is perhaps TRBD1 (6 bases). Germline CDR1 reads LNHDA; CDR2 reads SQIVND (reference sequence). The V end lost 10 bases, the J end lost 5 bases, and 14 bases lay between the germline ends. CDR3 length: 13 amino acids. The CDR3 region has the DNA TGTGCCACCGGGGCGAGGGGGACCGGGGAGCTGTTTTTT. As protein: CATGARGTGELFF.

The chain carries TRBV11-3 and TRBJ2-7, with 7 bases identical to TRBD1. Trimming removed 5 bases from V and 1 base from J; junction bases left unmatched: 5. This CDR3 region has 14 residues. CDR1 and CDR2 (germline): SGHNT, YENEEA. The CDR3 is CASSPRQGSYEQYF. The CDR3 region has the DNA TGTGCCAGCAGCCCCCGACAGGGTTCCTACGAGCAGTACTTC. Together with reference TRBV11-3 and TRBJ2-7, the CDR3 gives the full variable domain: EAGVVQSPRYKIIEKKQPVAFWCNPISGHNTLYWYLQNLGQGPELLIRYENEEAVDDSQLPKDRFSAERLKGVDSTLKIQPAELGDSAVYLCASSPRQGSYEQYFGPGTRLTVT.

V is TRBV6-5 and J is TRBJ2-2, with D tentatively TRBD1 (5 bases). Between the trimmed V and J ends, which lost 6 bases and 1 base, there was a span of 9 bases. Germline-derived CDR1 and CDR2 are MNHEY and SVGAGI. This CDR3 region has 14 residues. CDR3 sequence reads: CASRFRENTGELFF. CDR3 DNA sequence: TGTGCCAGCAGGTTCAGGGAGAACACCGGGGAGCTGTTTTTT.

The chain recombines TRBV5-6 with TRBJ2-5; D is uncertain. V lost 3 bases, J lost 2 bases, and 5 bases lay in between. The germline V gene has CDR1 SGHDT and CDR2 YYEEEE. This CDR3 region has 12 residues. CDR3 in amino acids: CASSWQQETQYF. The CDR3 DNA reads TGTGCCAGCAGCTGGCAACAAGAGACCCAGTACTTC.

J is TRBJ2-3 and V is TRBV5-7, with TRBD2 matching over 8 bases. TRBV5-7 is reported as an ORF; its role is uncertain. Germline trimming cut 3 bases from V and 2 bases from J; bases unmatched to any gene: 8. CDR3 length equals 16 residues. The CDR3 reads CASSSRLAPLTDTQYF. The CDR3 coding sequence is TGTGCCAGCAGCTCGCGACTAGCGCCTCTCACAGATACGCAGTATTTT.

The chain links TRBV3-1 (or the pseudogene TRBV3-2) to TRBJ1-4; 10 nucleotides align to TRBD1. Germline V CDR1 and CDR2: LGHDT, YNNKEL (reference sequence). The CDR3 length is 15 residues. The V and J ends lost 4 bases and 8 bases, in that order; junction bases with no gene match: 7. CDR3 bases: TGTGCCAGCAGCCTAGGGACAGGGGCGAGGGAAAAACTGTTTTTT. It yields the protein CASSLGTGAREKLFF.

This sequence joins TRBV5-6 and TRBJ2-1, with D uncertain. The germline gives CDR1 SGHDT, CDR2 YYEEEE. The CDR3 loop spans 14 amino acids. V lost 2 bases to trimming and J lost 6 bases, with 12 bases between them. This CDR3 reads CASSFTPPSNEQFF. CDR3 sequence (DNA): TGTGCCAGCAGCTTCACACCACCCTCCAATGAGCAGTTCTTC.

J is TRBJ2-6 and V is TRBV9, with D uncertain. Between the trimmed V and J ends, which lost 2 bases and 0 bases, there was a span of 6 bases. There are 15 residues in the CDR3. The germline gives CDR1 SGDLS, CDR2 YYNGEE. This CDR3 reads CASSVRHSGANVLTF. For the CDR3, the DNA is TGTGCCAGCAGCGTTCGACACTCTGGGGCCAACGTCCTGACTTTC.

The chain uses TRBV19 and TRBJ1-1, with D maybe TRBD1 (6 bases). Germline values: CDR1 LNHDA, CDR2 SQIVND (reference sequence). The V gene lost 6 bases and the J gene lost 1 base, with 12 bases spanning the gap. CDR3 length: 14 amino acids. CDR3 sequence reads: CASSATGRNTEAFF. CDR3 coding DNA: TGTGCCAGTAGCGCCACAGGGCGGAACACTGAAGCTTTCTTT.

V gene TRBV9 combines with J gene TRBJ2-1; TRBD2 might be the D (5 bases). Germline V gene sequence: CDR1 SGDLS, CDR2 YYNGEE. The V end lost 1 base, the J end lost 4 bases, and 15 bases lay between the germline ends. The CDR3 has 16 residues. For the CDR3, the DNA is TGTGCCAGCAGCGTACTTTCGAGCGGTTTGTACAATGAGCAGTTCTTC. It is translated as CASSVLSSGLYNEQFF.

This chain connects TRBV6-5 to TRBJ1-1; TRBD1 aligns across 9 bases. From germline, CDR1 is MNHEY and CDR2 SVGAGI. Trimming took 0 bases from V and 5 from J; bases not matched to a gene: 7. The CDR3 spans 16 residues. The CDR3 bases are TGTGCCAGCAGTTACTCTGGACAGGGGTTGGGAACTGAAGCTTTCTTT. It specifies CASSYSGQGLGTEAFF.

The chain carries TRBV7-8 and TRBJ1-3; D gene unclear. The CDR3 spans 15 residues. V was clipped by 6 bases and J by 5 bases, with 17 bases between them. The germline V gene has CDR1 SGHVS and CDR2 FQNEAQ. This CDR3 reads CASRPTRGLRNTIYF. The CDR3 DNA follows: TGTGCCAGCAGGCCAACGCGAGGTTTAAGAAACACCATATATTTT.

This clone is a singleton in its sample. V and J are TRBV27 and TRBJ2-1, with 7 bases fitting TRBD2. Germline CDR1 MNHEY, CDR2 SMNVEV (reference sequence). Losses at the gene ends were 7 bases for V and 0 bases for J; bases not matched to a gene: 6. The CDR3 is 15 amino acids. The chain's CDR3 is CASNLRGSSYNEQFF. CDR3 bases: TGTGCCAGCAACCTGCGCGGGAGCTCCTACAATGAGCAGTTCTTC.

The chain recombines TRBV6-2 or TRBV6-3 with TRBJ1-5; 8 bases agree with TRBD1. With 5 bases clipped from V and 5 bases from J, the junction kept 5 bases outside the gene matches. Germline CDR1 and CDR2: MNHEY and SVGEGT. The CDR3 sequence is 14 residues long. Written as DNA, the CDR3 is TGTGCCAGCAGTACCGGGACAGGACATCAGCCCCAGCATTTT. Protein product: CASSTGTGHQPQHF.

This chain joins TRBV28 and TRBJ2-7; D is possibly TRBD2 (6 bases). The CDR3 runs 15 residues. The germline CDR1 and CDR2 sequences are MDHEN and SYDVKM. Trimming shortened V by 6 bases and J by 7 bases, and 22 bases separated the two germline ends. CDR3 amino acids: CASRMFLVSGGEQYF. As DNA, the CDR3 is TGTGCCAGCAGGATGTTCTTGGTCTCCGGGGGTGAGCAGTACTTC.

The table lists this clone with a count of one. The same CDR3 can be traced to other DNA sequences in this sample. V and J are TRBV29-1 and TRBJ2-7; D is possibly TRBD1 (6 bases). Germline loops: CDR1 SQVTM, CDR2 ANQGSEA. The germline V and J ends were trimmed by 4 bases and 1 base, with 8 bases remaining between them. This CDR3 comprises 12 residues. The DNA for the CDR3 is TGCAGCGTTGGGCAGGGGTCCTACGAGCAGTACTTC. Protein: CSVGQGSYEQYF.

This chain joins TRBV3-1 (or the pseudogene TRBV3-2) and TRBJ2-5; possible D gene TRBD2, 5 bases. This CDR3 is 15 amino acids long. Trimming stripped 6 bases from V and 4 bases from J, with 18 bases between. Germline V gene sequence: CDR1 LGHDT, CDR2 YNNKEL (reference sequence). The CDR3 loop is CASRLTNGLGETQYF. The CDR3 DNA sequence: TGTGCCAGCAGACTGACTAATGGGCTAGGAGAGACCCAGTACTTC.

The J gene is TRBJ2-7, the V gene TRBV18, with 7 bases aligning to TRBD2. The germline V gene has CDR1 KGHSH and CDR2 LQKENI. The CDR3 extends over 14 amino acids. Trimming cost V 2 bases and J 2 bases; bases outside gene matches: 3. CDR3: CASSPASGAYEQYF. The CDR3 nucleotides are TGTGCCAGCTCACCAGCTAGCGGAGCCTACGAGCAGTACTTC.

This sequence joins TRBV10-3 and TRBJ1-2; TRBD1 matches at 9 bases. With V trimmed by 3 bases and J by 7 bases, 6 bases remained unmatched. Germline CDR1 and CDR2: ENHRY and SYGVKD. This CDR3 comprises 14 residues. This CDR3 reads CAISDQQGAFGYTF. Written as DNA, the CDR3 is TGTGCCATCAGTGATCAACAGGGGGCGTTTGGCTACACCTTC.

The rearrangement joins TRBV28 to TRBJ1-5, with D possibly TRBD1 on 6 matching bases. Germline loops: CDR1 MDHEN, CDR2 SYDVKM. Trimming took 4 bases from V and 6 from J, leaving 13 bases between them. This CDR3 contains 14 residues. CDR3 in amino acids: CASSSPQGIQPQHF. The CDR3 nucleotides are TGTGCCAGCAGTTCGCCTCAGGGGATTCAGCCCCAGCATTTT.

This clone was detected once. The chain couples TRBV5-1 to TRBJ2-3, with D tentatively TRBD1 (6 bases). V shed 5 bases and J shed 1 base, with 11 bases lying between them. From germline, CDR1 is SGHRS and CDR2 YFSETQ. The CDR3 is made up of 14 amino acids. The CDR3 bases are TGCGCCAGCAGTTCGGCAGGGGGCACAGATACGCAGTATTTT. Protein sequence: CASSSAGGTDTQYF.

This clone was picked up a small number of times. The chain employs TRBV27 and TRBJ2-7; 10 positions agree with TRBD2. V lost 6 bases, J lost 4 bases, and 15 bases stayed unmatched. Germline V gene lookup returns CDR1 MNHEY and CDR2 SMNVEV (reference sequence). This CDR3 spans 17 amino acids. The CDR3 is CASSSLAASGRVYEQYF. CDR3 coding DNA: TGTGCCAGCAGCTCTCTCGCGGCCAGCGGGAGGGTTTACGAGCAGTACTTC.

Concerning this clone: A read error may account for a junction end that differs from germline. V gene TRBV4-1 combines with J gene TRBJ1-6; D not resolved. The germline V gene encodes CDR1 MGHRA and CDR2 YSYEKL. The CDR3 covers 17 residues. Here the CDR3 reads CASSRTTGERANPPLHF. CDR3 DNA sequence: TGCGCCAGCAGCCGGACTACCGGGGAACGGGCTAATCCACCCCTCCACTTT.